This T cell receptor (beta chain) was profiled in a study of T cells in localized non-small cell lung cancer. The study, taken as a whole, reports: The appearance of a median around 57 of the top 100 tumor clones was seen in adjacent lung. A single tumor region was sequenced, leaving heterogeneity possible. Maximal T cell clonality occurred in uninvolved adjacent lung, with tumor ranking below it. In the blood, greater T cell density corresponded to longer overall survival.

On this clone itself: Its antigen is not known.

The CDR3 loop spans 14 amino acids. V lost 3 bases and J lost 4, with 12 bases in between. The V gene's germline CDR1 is LNHDA and CDR2 SQIVND (reference sequence). The protocol was immunoSEQ multiplex PCR, while the TCRdb copy is restricted to in-frame clones and leaves out a portion. This sample has about 64,000 clones, with roughly 79% found just once. The source was PBMCs, collected before any cancer treatment. The clonotype was recovered from a man between 35 and 75 years old with stage II lung adenocarcinoma. The rearrangement uses TRBV19 and TRBJ1-1; D call uncertain. The CDR3 region is CASSIHQVGTEAFF. The CDR3 bases are TGTGCCAGTAGTATCCATCAGGTGGGCACTGAAGCTTTCTTT. The full variable domain, rest sourced from reference TRBV19 and TRBJ1-1, is DGGITQSPKYLFRKEGQNVTLSCEQNLNHDAMYWYRQDPGQGLRLIYYSQIVNDFQKGDIAEGYSVSREKKESFPLTVTSAQKNPTAFYLCASSIHQVGTEAFFGQGTRLTVV.